In its sample, the clone carrying this T cell receptor beta chain was seen a few times. The ends were cut back, 1 base at V and 0 bases at J, with 15 bases in the middle. The CDR3 runs 17 residues. Germline V lookup: CDR1 MRHNA, CDR2 SNTAGT. In terms of age and location, participants ranged from roughly 18 to 90 years and lived in fewer than 30 US areas. Clones were read by immunoSEQ multiplex PCR, and TCRdb kept only the in-frame ones, dropping some. The sample shows about 330,000 clones, nearly 90% of them seen only once. The data are from a study of blood T cell repertoires in COVID-19. The material sequenced was PBMCs or T cells enriched from blood (not recorded which). The V call is TRBV6-4, the J call TRBJ1-2; the D is unclear. The sequence was collected from a woman in her twenties or thirties who had recovered from COVID-19. The CDR3 is CASSDLPQGAANYGYTF. DNA for the CDR3: TGTGCCAGCAGTGACTTACCCCAAGGAGCCGCTAACTATGGCTACACCTTC.